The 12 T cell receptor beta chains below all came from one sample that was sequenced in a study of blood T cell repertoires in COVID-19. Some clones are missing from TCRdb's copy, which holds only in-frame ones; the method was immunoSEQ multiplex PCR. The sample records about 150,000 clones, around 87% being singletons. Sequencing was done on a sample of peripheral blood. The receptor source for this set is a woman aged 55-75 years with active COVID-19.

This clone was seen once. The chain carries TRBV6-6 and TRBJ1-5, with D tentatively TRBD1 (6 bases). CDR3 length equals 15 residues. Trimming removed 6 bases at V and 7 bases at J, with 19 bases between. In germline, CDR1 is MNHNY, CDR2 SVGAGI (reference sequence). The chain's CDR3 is CASSDNGGVGQPQHF. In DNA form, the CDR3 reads TGTGCCAGCAGCGACAATGGGGGCGTGGGGCAGCCCCAGCATTTT.

In DNA form, the CDR3 reads TGCGCCAGCAGCTTGGACAGTTTGAACACTGAAGCTTTCTTT. This gives the protein CASSLDSLNTEAFF. The chain joins TRBV5-1 to TRBJ1-1; D uncertain. CDR1 and CDR2 from the germline V gene are SGHRS and YFSETQ. Trimming stripped 0 bases from V and 0 bases from J, with 6 bases between. This CDR3 is built from 14 residues.

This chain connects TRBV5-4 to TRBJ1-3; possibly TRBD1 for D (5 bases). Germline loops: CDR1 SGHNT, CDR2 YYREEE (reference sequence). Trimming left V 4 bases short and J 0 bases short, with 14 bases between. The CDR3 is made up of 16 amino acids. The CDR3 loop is CASSLGLPYSGNTIYF. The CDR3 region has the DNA TGTGCCAGCAGCCTGGGACTTCCATACTCTGGAAACACCATATATTTT.

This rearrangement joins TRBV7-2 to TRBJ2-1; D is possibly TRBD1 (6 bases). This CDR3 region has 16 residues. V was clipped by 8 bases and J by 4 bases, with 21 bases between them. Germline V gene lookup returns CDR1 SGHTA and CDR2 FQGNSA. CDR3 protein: CASLSSDGTTYNEQFF. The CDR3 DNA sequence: TGTGCCAGCCTGAGCTCGGACGGGACAACTTACAATGAGCAGTTCTTC.

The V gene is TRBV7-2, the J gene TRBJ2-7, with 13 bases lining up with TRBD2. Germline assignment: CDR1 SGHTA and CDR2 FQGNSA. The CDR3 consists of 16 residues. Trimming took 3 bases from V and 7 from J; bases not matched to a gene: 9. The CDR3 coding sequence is TGTGCCAGCAGCTTTGGACTAGCGGGAGTTAAAAGAGAGCAGTACTTC. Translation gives CASSFGLAGVKREQYF.

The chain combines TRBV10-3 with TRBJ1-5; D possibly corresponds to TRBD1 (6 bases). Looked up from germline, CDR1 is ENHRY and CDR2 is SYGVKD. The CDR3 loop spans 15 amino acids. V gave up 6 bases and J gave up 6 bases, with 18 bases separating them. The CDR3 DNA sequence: TGTGCCATCAGCACTGGGGGCAGCCTCAGTCAGCCCCAGCATTTT. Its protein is CAISTGGSLSQPQHF.

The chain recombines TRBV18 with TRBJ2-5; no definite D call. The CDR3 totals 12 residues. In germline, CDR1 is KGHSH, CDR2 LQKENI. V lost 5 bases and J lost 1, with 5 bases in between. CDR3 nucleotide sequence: TGTGCCAGCTCATCCCTCCAAGAGACCCAGTACTTC. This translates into CASSSLQETQYF.

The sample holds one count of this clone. The CDR3 DNA is TGTGCCAGCAGCCGCGGCGGCGGTAGCACAGATACGCAGTATTTT. It yields the protein CASSRGGGSTDTQYF. The chain joins TRBV5-6 to TRBJ2-3; unclear D gene. CDR1 and CDR2 (germline): SGHDT, YYEEEE. CDR3 size: 15 residues. Trimming left V 4 bases short and J 0 bases short, with 12 bases between.

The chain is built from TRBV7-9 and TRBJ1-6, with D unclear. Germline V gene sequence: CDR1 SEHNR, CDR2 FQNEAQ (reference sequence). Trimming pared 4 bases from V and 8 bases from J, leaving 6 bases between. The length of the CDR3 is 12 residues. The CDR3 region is CASSSIYSPLHF. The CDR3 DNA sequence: TGTGCCAGCAGCTCAATTTATTCACCCCTCCACTTT.

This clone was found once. The CDR3 DNA follows: TGTGCCAGCAGCTGGCTAGCGGGGAGTATGTCAGATACGCAGTATTTT. This sequence encodes CASSWLAGSMSDTQYF. This chain joins TRBV5-6 and TRBJ2-3, with 9 bases aligning to TRBD2. J was trimmed by 4 bases and V by 3 bases; bases with no gene match: 9. CDR3 size: 16 residues. Germline CDR1 and CDR2: SGHDT and YYEEEE.

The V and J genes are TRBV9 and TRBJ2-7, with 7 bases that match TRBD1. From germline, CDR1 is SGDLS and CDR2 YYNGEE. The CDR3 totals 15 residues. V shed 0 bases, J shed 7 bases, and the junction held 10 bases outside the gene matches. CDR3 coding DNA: TGTGCCAGCAGCGTAGATCCGGGACAGTCACCTGAGCAGTACTTC. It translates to CASSVDPGQSPEQYF.

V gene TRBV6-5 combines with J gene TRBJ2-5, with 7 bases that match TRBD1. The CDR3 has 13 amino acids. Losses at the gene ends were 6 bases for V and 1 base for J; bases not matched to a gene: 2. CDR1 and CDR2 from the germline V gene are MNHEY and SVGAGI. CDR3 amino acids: CASRGQFQETQYF. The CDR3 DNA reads TGTGCCAGCAGGGGACAGTTCCAAGAGACCCAGTACTTC.